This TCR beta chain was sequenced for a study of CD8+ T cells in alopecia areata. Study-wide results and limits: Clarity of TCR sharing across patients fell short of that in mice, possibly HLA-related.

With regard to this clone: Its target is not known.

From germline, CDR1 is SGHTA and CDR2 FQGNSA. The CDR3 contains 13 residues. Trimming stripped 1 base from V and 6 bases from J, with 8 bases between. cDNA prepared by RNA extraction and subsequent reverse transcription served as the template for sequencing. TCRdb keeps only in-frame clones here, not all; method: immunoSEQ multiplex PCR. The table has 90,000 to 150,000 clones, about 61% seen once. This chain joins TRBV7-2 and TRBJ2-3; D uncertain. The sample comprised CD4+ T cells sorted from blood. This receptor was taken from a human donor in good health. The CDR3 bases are TGTGCCAGCAGCTTAGTAGTGGGTGATACGCAGTATTTT. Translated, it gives CASSLVVGDTQYF.